One sample yielded the 26 T cell receptor beta chains listed below, sequenced in a study of immune characterization of retroperitoneal liposarcoma. MiXCR, applied by TCRdb to the PCR reads, yields one record per CDR3 protein. The table shows about 9,200 distinct CDR3 sequences, with roughly a quarter occurring only once. Source material: tumor tissue. All receptors derive from a female donor with retroperitoneal liposarcoma.

V is TRBV12-3 or TRBV12-4 and J is TRBJ2-1; D uncertain. The CDR3 extends over 16 amino acids. Trimming took 3 bases from V and 4 from J, leaving 16 bases between them. CDR3 sequence reads: CASSFGSLTGYNEQFF. CDR3 nucleotide sequence: TGTGCCAGCAGTTTTGGGTCGTTAACCGGTTACAATGAGCAGTTCTTC.

This sequence joins TRBV7-6 and TRBJ1-5; D call uncertain. The CDR3 is 14 amino acids. V was trimmed by 8 bases and J by 2 bases, leaving 13 bases between them. CDR1 and CDR2 from the germline V gene are SGHVS and FNYEAQ. The CDR3 loop is CASGEGSGNQPQHF. CDR3 nucleotides: TGTGCCAGCGGGGAGGGCAGTGGCAATCAGCCCCAGCATTTT.

This clonotype was picked up a small number of times. The chain joins TRBV12-3 or TRBV12-4 to TRBJ2-5; D gene unclear. The V end was cut by 6 bases, the J end by 5 bases, with 13 bases between. The CDR3 is 13 amino acids. The CDR3 here is CASSLTTKETQYF. The CDR3 nucleotides are TGTGCCAGCAGCCTAACGACCAAGGAGACCCAGTACTTC.

In this sample, this clonotype turned up a few times. Since a much larger clone is just one base distant, this may be a read error. This CDR3 is missing its conserved last phenylalanine or tryptophan, likely due to a read error. The gene calls are TRBV6-1 and TRBJ2-1; the match to TRBD1 covers 10 bases. CDR1 and CDR2 (germline): MNHNS, SASEGT. Unmatched junction bases numbered 4, after V lost 1 base and J lost 10 bases. This CDR3 has 14 amino acids. CDR3 in DNA: TGTGCCAGCAGTGAAGGACAGGGGGCATACGAGCAGTTCTGC. Translation gives CASSEGQGAYEQFC.

This clonotype was seen many times. V usage is TRBV12-3 or TRBV12-4 and J usage is TRBJ2-1, with D possibly TRBD1 on 6 matching bases. The length of the CDR3 is 12 residues. Deletions cut 5 bases from V and 10 bases from J, with 12 bases between. CDR3 bases: TGTGCCAGCAGTGACAGGTCCTACGAGCAGTTCTTC. Translating gives CASSDRSYEQFF.

By share, this clonotype counts as large. The CDR3 coding sequence is TGTGCCAGCAGCGACGTAGCGGGAGGGCTTCAAGGAGAGACCCAGTACTTC. The encoded protein is CASSDVAGGLQGETQYF. The chain joins TRBV7-2 to TRBJ2-5; 11 nucleotides line up with TRBD2. CDR3 length: 17 amino acids. The germline V gene has CDR1 SGHTA and CDR2 FQGNSA. With 5 bases clipped from V and 4 bases from J, the junction kept 12 bases outside the gene matches. Variable domain in full (rest from reference TRBV7-2 and TRBJ2-5): GAGVSQSPSNKVTEKGKDVELRCDPISGHTALYWYRQSLGQGLEFLIYFQGNSAPDKSGLPSDRFSAERTGGSVSTLTIQRTQQEDSAVYLCASSDVAGGLQGETQYFGPGTRLLVL.

This clonotype has more than one count but fewer than ten. This sequence joins TRBV12-3 or TRBV12-4 and TRBJ2-1; 9 nucleotides align to TRBD1. The CDR3 has 14 amino acids. Trimming took 4 bases from V and 6 from J; bases not matched to a gene: 4. CDR3 sequence: CASSSRQGVNEQFF. CDR3 sequence (DNA): TGTGCCAGCAGTTCCCGACAGGGGGTCAATGAGCAGTTCTTC.

This clonotype was seen at least ten times. This sequence joins TRBV6-1 and TRBJ2-1; 7 nucleotides line up with TRBD2. The junction had 12 bases not matched to a gene; V was cut back by 6 bases and J by 10 bases. The CDR3 consists of 14 residues. CDR1 MNHNS and CDR2 SASEGT come from the germline V gene. The DNA for the CDR3 is TGTGCCAGCAGGATAAGCGGGACCTATCCCGAGCAGTTCTTC. Translated, it gives CASRISGTYPEQFF.

This clonotype was counted ten times or more. This chain connects TRBV6-1 to TRBJ2-5, with 12 bases that match TRBD2. J lost 11 bases, V lost 7 bases, and 20 bases had no gene match. The V gene's germline CDR1 is MNHNS and CDR2 SASEGT. CDR3 length equals 17 residues. In DNA form, the CDR3 reads TGTGCCAGCACAACCAAGCGCGGGACTAGCGGGTTTAATGAGCAGTACTTC. It translates to CASTTKRGTSGFNEQYF.

The chain links TRBV6-1 to TRBJ2-4, with 7 bases matching TRBD1. This CDR3 contains 14 residues. Trimming cost V 6 bases and J 13 bases; bases outside gene matches: 15. Germline CDR1 and CDR2: MNHNS and SASEGT. CDR3 sequence: CASSRRDSHYEQYF. CDR3 in DNA: TGTGCCAGCAGCCGACGGGACAGCCATTATGAGCAGTACTTC.

J is TRBJ2-1 and V is TRBV5-1; D is possibly TRBD1 (6 bases). V was clipped by 4 bases and J by 10 bases, with 21 bases between them. The germline V gene has CDR1 SGHRS and CDR2 YFSETQ. CDR3 length: 15 amino acids. The CDR3 bases are TGCGCCAGCAGCCCCACAGGGTCCTCCTCCTACGAGCAGTTCTTC. Amino acid sequence: CASSPTGSSSYEQFF. The variable domain in full, completed from reference TRBV5-1 and TRBJ2-1, reads KAGVTQTPRYLIKTRGQQVTLSCSPISGHRSVSWYQQTPGQGLQFLFEYFSETQRNKGNFPGRFSGRQFSNSRSEMNVSTLELGDSALYLCASSPTGSSSYEQFFGPGTRLTVL.

V and J are TRBV6-1 and TRBJ2-1, with 9 bases lining up with TRBD2. The better agreement between TRBJ2-7 and the DNA end casts doubt on the J call. This CDR3 is built from 15 residues. Per the germline V gene, CDR1 is MNHNS and CDR2 is SASEGT. The CDR3 nucleotides are TGTGCCAGCAGCCCCCCGGGACTAGCCACCTACGAGCAGTACTTC. Translation: CASSPPGLATYEQYF.

This clonotype showed up just a few times. This chain links TRBV6-1 with TRBJ2-3; D not certain. In germline, CDR1 is MNHNS, CDR2 SASEGT. The CDR3 is 13 residues long. V lost 0 bases and J lost 5, with 6 bases in between. DNA of the CDR3: TGTGCCAGCAGTGAAGCTGGGTTAGATACGCAGTATTTT. It translates to CASSEAGLDTQYF.

This clonotype was detected a few times. V is TRBV27 and J is TRBJ2-1; 9 nucleotides agree with TRBD1. This CDR3 spans 14 amino acids. Germline trimming cut 5 bases from V and 5 bases from J; bases unmatched to any gene: 4. From germline, CDR1 is MNHEY and CDR2 SMNVEV (reference sequence). The CDR3 protein is CASSKGQGDNEQFF. DNA for the CDR3: TGTGCCAGCAGTAAGGGACAGGGAGACAATGAGCAGTTCTTC.

This clonotype is medium-sized (0.01 to 0.1%). The chain links TRBV6-6 to TRBJ2-1; D may be TRBD1 (6 bases). The DNA matches TRBJ2-7 better at its end, which makes the J call doubtful. Germline values: CDR1 MNHNY, CDR2 SVGAGI (reference sequence). CDR3 length: 13 amino acids. The CDR3 loop is CASSYRRGYEQYF. CDR3 bases: TGTGCCAGCAGTTACCGCAGGGGCTACGAGCAGTACTTC.

This clonotype appeared a few times. The V and J genes are TRBV7-6 and TRBJ2-5; D remains ambiguous. The J call may be incorrect, as the DNA end agrees better with TRBJ2-1. The CDR3 loop spans 13 amino acids. Germline CDR1 is SGHVS and CDR2 is FNYEAQ. CDR3 DNA sequence: TGTGCCAGCAGCTTAGGGTACCAAGAGACCCAGTTCTTC. This sequence encodes CASSLGYQETQFF.

The table lists this clonotype with many counts. The genes are TRBV7-3 and TRBJ2-1; TRBD2 aligns across 10 bases. J was trimmed by 9 bases and V by 4 bases; bases with no gene match: 3. CDR1 is SGHTA and CDR2 is FQGTGA in the germline V gene. The CDR3 has 13 residues. CDR3 residues: CASSSRTSGEQFF. The DNA of the CDR3 is TGTGCCAGCAGCTCTCGGACTAGCGGTGAGCAGTTCTTC. Complete variable domain (other parts from reference TRBV7-3 and TRBJ2-1): GAGVSQTPSNKVTEKGKYVELRCDPISGHTALYWYRQSLGQGPEFLIYFQGTGAADDSGLPNDRFFAVRPEGSVSTLKIQRTERGDSAVYLCASSSRTSGEQFFGPGTRLTVL.

This rearrangement joins TRBV6-8 to TRBJ2-1; TRBD2 agrees at 11 bases. The CDR3 runs to 15 residues. The J segment lost 6 bases and the V segment lost 2 bases, leaving 3 bases of the junction unmatched. Germline V lookup: CDR1 MNHGY, CDR2 SAAAGT. CDR3 DNA: TGTGCCAGCAGTTACCCACTAGCGGGGGTCAATGAGCAGTTCTTC. This codes for CASSYPLAGVNEQFF.

This clonotype rates as medium-sized. This chain connects TRBV6-4 to TRBJ2-3; 8 bases are a match to TRBD2. The junction had 4 bases not matched to a gene; V was cut back by 3 bases and J by 5 bases. The CDR3 has 14 amino acids. From germline, CDR1 is MRHNA and CDR2 SNTAGT. Here the CDR3 reads CASSEAGAGDTQYF. CDR3 nucleotide sequence: TGTGCCAGCAGTGAAGCGGGAGCGGGAGATACGCAGTATTTT.

This clonotype was observed a handful of times. The chain recombines TRBV7-6 with TRBJ2-1; possibly TRBD2 for D (5 bases). The length of the CDR3 is 14 residues. Germline V lookup: CDR1 SGHVS, CDR2 FNYEAQ. Trimming pared 5 bases from V and 10 bases from J, leaving 18 bases between. CDR3 protein: CASSPRTGNYEQFF. The CDR3 DNA reads as TGTGCCAGCAGCCCGCGCACGGGGAACTACGAGCAGTTCTTC.

This chain uses TRBV7-2 with TRBJ2-3; 10 bases agree with TRBD2. This CDR3 has 19 amino acids. Trimming cost V 4 bases and J 4 bases; bases outside gene matches: 17. Germline assignment: CDR1 SGHTA and CDR2 FQGNSA. The CDR3 DNA reads TGTGCCAGCAGCTCCCCCGGCCCTAGCGGGAGCCCCTTCCCAGATACGCAGTATTTT. Amino acids: CASSSPGPSGSPFPDTQYF.

The chain combines TRBV10-1 with TRBJ2-1; 8 bases agree with TRBD2. Per germline, CDR1 WNHNN and CDR2 SYGVQD (reference sequence). The junction had 12 bases not matched to a gene; V was cut back by 10 bases and J by 13 bases. CDR3 length: 12 residues. For the CDR3, the DNA is TGCGCCACGGGACTAGTCCGGGAGACCCAGTTCTTC. Translating it yields CATGLVRETQFF.

This chain uses TRBV5-1 with TRBJ2-4; tentatively, D is TRBD2 (5 bases). Germline CDR1 SGHRS, CDR2 YFSETQ. The V gene lost 7 bases and the J gene lost 4 bases, with 15 bases spanning the gap. The length of the CDR3 is 14 residues. The CDR3 region is CASPPGSGKNIQYF. DNA for the CDR3: TGCGCCAGCCCTCCGGGGTCGGGGAAAAACATTCAGTACTTC.

The chain links TRBV6-6 to TRBJ1-4; TRBD1 matches at 10 bases. The CDR3 totals 17 residues. CDR1 and CDR2 from the germline V gene are MNHNY and SVGAGI (reference sequence). V lost 2 bases to trimming and J lost 4 bases; unmatched junction nucleotides: 7. The CDR3 is CASSYRAGTGVNEKLFF. The CDR3 DNA reads TGTGCCAGCAGTTACAGGGCCGGGACAGGGGTTAATGAAAAACTGTTTTTT.

This clonotype is deemed medium-sized. The V call is TRBV7-2, the J call TRBJ2-5, with D unclear. The V gene's germline CDR1 is SGHTA and CDR2 FQGNSA. CDR3 length: 16 residues. The V end lost 5 bases, the J end lost 4 bases, and 20 bases lay between the germline ends. The CDR3 reads CASSPLALVQLETQYF. CDR3 nucleotide sequence: TGTGCCAGCAGCCCCTTGGCGCTAGTTCAGCTAGAGACCCAGTACTTC.

The gene calls are TRBV7-2 and TRBJ1-2, with D possibly being TRBD1 (6 bases). CDR1 and CDR2 (germline): SGHTA, FQGNSA. Trimming took off 0 bases at V and 3 bases at J, with 8 bases between the two ends. This CDR3 comprises 14 residues. This CDR3 is CASSLAKGDYGYTF. The DNA of the CDR3 is TGTGCCAGCAGCTTAGCGAAGGGGGACTATGGCTACACCTTC.